This TCR beta chain originates from a study of PD-1 blockade in classical Hodgkin lymphoma. The time point: newly diagnosed, previously untreated cHL patient sample. Newly diagnosed classical Hodgkin lymphoma PBMCs, still untreated, provided the comparison samples. V shed 5 bases, J shed 2 bases, and the junction held 4 bases outside the gene matches. The CDR3 has 14 residues. The germline V gene has CDR1 MDHEN and CDR2 SYDVKM. Sequencing used immunoSEQ multiplex PCR; TCRdb keeps in-frame clones, though not all of them. The sample records approximately 70,000 clones, 93% being singletons. What was sequenced was peripheral blood mononuclear cells (PBMCs). The rearrangement joins TRBV28 to TRBJ2-3, with TRBD1 matching 7 bases. The receptor comes from a human donor with classical Hodgkin lymphoma. CDR3 in DNA: TGTGCCAGCAGTCGGGGACAGTTCACAGATACGCAGTATTTT. Protein sequence: CASSRGQFTDTQYF.